What follows are 26 T cell receptor beta chains derived from one specimen sequenced in a study of a mutant IDH1 vaccine in newly diagnosed glioma. As for time point: week 47, end of study. Vaccination used 300 ug of mutant IDH1 20-mer peptide per dose, with topical imiquimod. These receptors have no identified antigens. TCRdb keeps only in-frame clones here, not all; method: immunoSEQ multiplex PCR. The repertoire has some 40,000 clones, 75% of them found once; the top ten carry nearly 9%. The sample in question was PBMCs, obtained from a glioma patient whose treatment included an IDH1 peptide vaccine. These receptors originate from a middle-aged man with glioma.

The rearrangement links TRBV29-1 to TRBJ1-4, with TRBD1 identical over 7 bases. The CDR3 contains 15 residues. After removal of 0 bases from V and 7 bases from J, the junction contained 8 bases not matched to a gene. Germline-derived CDR1 and CDR2 are SQVTM and ANQGSEA. CDR3 coding DNA: TGCAGCGTTGAAGATCCCTGGACAGGAGTTGAAAAACTGTTTTTT. Its protein product is CSVEDPWTGVEKLFF.

V gene TRBV7-2 combines with J gene TRBJ2-1; 10 bases agree with TRBD2. Germline V lookup: CDR1 SGHTA, CDR2 FQGNSA. This CDR3 is built from 15 residues. V dropped 0 bases and J dropped 6; count of bases not matched to a gene: 2. The CDR3, as DNA: TGTGCCAGCAGCTTAGCAGCTAGCGGGAGCAATGAGCAGTTCTTC. Encoded protein: CASSLAASGSNEQFF. The full variable domain, rest sourced from reference TRBV7-2 and TRBJ2-1, is GAGVSQSPSNKVTEKGKDVELRCDPISGHTALYWYRQSLGQGLEFLIYFQGNSAPDKSGLPSDRFSAERTGGSVSTLTIQRTQQEDSAVYLCASSLAASGSNEQFFGPGTRLTVL.

CDR3 loop: CASSRTPGQGNYGYTF. DNA for the CDR3: TGTGCCAGCAGCCGCACCCCGGGACAGGGTAACTATGGCTACACCTTC. The chain is built from TRBV4-2 and TRBJ1-2, with TRBD1 identical over 9 bases. V lost 4 bases to trimming and J lost 1 base; unmatched junction nucleotides: 7. CDR1 and CDR2 from the germline V gene are LGHNA and YNFKEQ. The CDR3 runs to 16 residues.

The V gene is TRBV7-6, the J gene TRBJ2-5, with 9 bases matching TRBD1. The junction had 7 bases not matched to a gene; V was cut back by 5 bases and J by 3 bases. Germline-derived CDR1 and CDR2 are SGHVS and FNYEAQ. This CDR3 spans 15 amino acids. The CDR3 spells CASSKGQGPEETQYF. In DNA form, the CDR3 reads TGTGCCAGCAGCAAAGGACAGGGGCCAGAAGAGACCCAGTACTTC.

V and J are TRBV27 and TRBJ2-7; TRBD2 matches 7 bases. This CDR3 contains 15 residues. Germline V gene data show CDR1 as MNHEY and CDR2 as SMNVEV (reference sequence). V dropped 6 bases and J dropped 0; count of bases not matched to a gene: 8. This CDR3 reads CASSLGGEGSYEQYV. In nucleotides, the CDR3 is TGTGCCAGCAGCTTAGGCGGGGAGGGCTCCTACGAGCAGTACGTC.

The chain links TRBV18 to TRBJ2-5; TRBD1 matches 7 bases. CDR1 and CDR2 from the germline V gene are KGHSH and LQKENI. The CDR3 totals 17 residues. V shed 2 bases and J 4 bases; nucleotides not matched to a gene: 13. The CDR3 here is CASSPGVLIGGSETQYF. The CDR3 region has the DNA TGTGCCAGCTCACCAGGGGTCCTAATAGGGGGCTCAGAGACCCAGTACTTC. Variable domain in full (rest from reference TRBV18 and TRBJ2-5): NAGVMQNPRHLVRRRGQEARLRCSPMKGHSHVYWYRQLPEEGLKFMVYLQKENIIDESGMPKERFSAEFPKEGPSILRIQQVVRGDSAAYFCASSPGVLIGGSETQYFGPGTRLLVL.

This chain uses TRBV6-1 with TRBJ2-4; 7 nucleotides match TRBD2. Germline V lookup: CDR1 MNHNS, CDR2 SASEGT. V lost 4 bases, J lost 4 bases, and 7 bases stayed unmatched. The CDR3 has 15 amino acids. As DNA, the CDR3 is TGTGCCAGCAGTGTCTCGGCGGGAGCAAAAAACATTCAGTACTTC. Encoded protein: CASSVSAGAKNIQYF.

The chain couples TRBV25-1 to TRBJ2-3; D possibly corresponds to TRBD2 (6 bases). This CDR3 has 15 amino acids. With 6 bases removed from V and 2 bases from J, the gap between germline ends came to 15 bases. The germline V gene encodes CDR1 MGHDK and CDR2 SYGVNS. The CDR3 sequence: CASSRGARNTDTQYF. The CDR3 bases are TGTGCCAGCAGCCGCGGGGCCCGAAACACAGATACGCAGTATTTT.

V gene TRBV6-1 combines with J gene TRBJ2-7; D unclear. The V gene's germline CDR1 is MNHNS and CDR2 SASEGT. The ends were cut back, 6 bases at V and 0 bases at J, with 6 bases in the middle. This CDR3 is built from 12 residues. CDR3 sequence: CASRDDSYEQYF. The CDR3 DNA reads TGTGCCAGCAGAGACGACTCCTACGAGCAGTACTTC.

This clone has just one count. CDR3 nucleotide sequence: TGCAGCGTTGCGGAAGCAGATACGCAGTATTTT. Translated: CSVAEADTQYF. V and J are TRBV29-1 and TRBJ2-3; D gene uncertain. V lost 4 bases, J lost 4 bases, and 6 bases lay in between. Germline values: CDR1 SQVTM, CDR2 ANQGSEA. CDR3 size: 11 residues.

This clone was picked up one time. The chain couples TRBV9 to TRBJ2-2, with D perhaps matching TRBD2 (5 bases). Germline values: CDR1 SGDLS, CDR2 YYNGEE. The CDR3 has 17 residues. V was cut by 6 bases and J by 3 bases, with 21 bases left in between. CDR3 in DNA: TGTGCCAGCACCGCCTTTGCCGGGGAGAGGGACACCGGGGAGCTGTTTTTT. This encodes CASTAFAGERDTGELFF. The complete variable domain, with remaining parts taken from reference TRBV9 and TRBJ2-2, reads DSGVTQTPKHLITATGQRVTLRCSPRSGDLSVYWYQQSLDQGLQFLIQYYNGEERAKGNILERFSAQQFPDLHSELNLSSLELGDSALYFCASTAFAGERDTGELFFGEGSRLTVL.

The chain recombines TRBV4-1 with TRBJ2-2; 8 nucleotides align to TRBD1. The CDR3 consists of 15 residues. CDR1 is MGHRA, CDR2 YSYEKL, per germline. V was clipped by 2 bases and J by 5 bases; unmatched bases: 4. The CDR3 DNA sequence: TGCGCCAGCAGCCAACCAACAGGGGGAACCGGGGAGCTGTTTTTT. This sequence encodes CASSQPTGGTGELFF.

This chain uses TRBV6-1 with TRBJ1-3; no reliable D call. The CDR3 has 16 residues. Germline CDR1 and CDR2: MNHNS and SASEGT. V was shortened by 2 bases and J by 3 bases, with 14 bases between the two germline ends. This chain's CDR3 is CASSEQTPTFGNTIYF. In DNA, the CDR3 is TGTGCCAGCAGTGAACAAACCCCGACATTTGGAAACACCATATATTTT.

This clone was counted only a few times. The chain combines TRBV29-1 with TRBJ2-3, with 8 nucleotides matching TRBD2. V was pared by 4 bases and J by 4 bases, with 7 bases of the junction left unmatched. Germline-derived CDR1 and CDR2 are SQVTM and ANQGSEA. CDR3 size: 14 residues. Here the CDR3 reads CSVGQTSVADTQYF. The CDR3 DNA sequence: TGCAGCGTTGGACAGACTAGCGTCGCAGATACGCAGTATTTT.

The chain is built from TRBV5-6 and TRBJ2-7; 14 nucleotides line up with TRBD2. With 4 bases clipped from V and 11 bases from J, the junction kept 11 bases outside the gene matches. CDR1 and CDR2 from the germline V gene are SGHDT and YYEEEE. This CDR3 comprises 15 residues. The CDR3 region is CASSRGLAGAVDEYV. CDR3 in DNA: TGTGCCAGCAGCCGGGGACTAGCGGGGGCCGTAGATGAGTACGTC.

The genes are TRBV6-6 and TRBJ1-1; D ambiguous. The CDR3 is 13 amino acids. Germline V lookup: CDR1 MNHNY, CDR2 SVGAGI (reference sequence). Trimming took off 4 bases at V and 6 bases at J, with 12 bases between the two ends. The CDR3 DNA is TGTGCCAGCAGTTCCCGTCCTAATTCTGAAGCTTTCTTT. It specifies CASSSRPNSEAFF.

This sequence joins TRBV27 and TRBJ1-1; 8 bases match TRBD1. The CDR3 runs to 15 residues. V lost 2 bases to trimming and J lost 4 bases; unmatched junction nucleotides: 6. The V gene's germline CDR1 is MNHEY and CDR2 SMNVEV (reference sequence). Here the CDR3 reads CASSLHGQGGTEAFF. The CDR3 bases are TGTGCCAGCAGTTTACACGGACAGGGAGGCACTGAAGCTTTCTTT.

The gene calls are TRBV5-1 and TRBJ1-5, with D perhaps matching TRBD1 (5 bases). This CDR3 is built from 13 residues. Germline V gene data show CDR1 as SGHRS and CDR2 as YFSETQ. V lost 1 base and J 5 bases, leaving 7 bases between the germline ends. The CDR3: CASSLWGDQPQHF. DNA of the CDR3: TGCGCCAGCAGCTTGTGGGGGGATCAGCCCCAGCATTTT.

The chain is built from TRBV9 and TRBJ2-7, with TRBD2 matching over 9 bases. Germline V lookup: CDR1 SGDLS, CDR2 YYNGEE. The junction had 17 bases not matched to a gene; V was cut back by 3 bases and J by 4 bases. The CDR3 totals 18 residues. The CDR3 here is CASSEGGRPSGAGYEQYF. The CDR3 DNA reads TGTGCCAGCAGCGAGGGGGGGCGTCCTAGCGGGGCCGGTTACGAGCAGTACTTC.

For the CDR3, the DNA is TGTGCCAGTAGTCCCGGACAGGGGCAACCCTACGAGCAGTACGTC. Its protein is CASSPGQGQPYEQYV. V usage is TRBV19 and J usage is TRBJ2-7, with 9 bases aligning to TRBD1. Germline-derived CDR1 and CDR2 are LNHDA and SQIVND (reference sequence). The length of the CDR3 is 15 residues. J gave up 2 bases and V 5 bases, and 7 bases lay outside the gene matches.

The chain couples TRBV4-1 to TRBJ1-2; 10 bases map to TRBD1. Germline CDR1 MGHRA, CDR2 YSYEKL. The CDR3 sequence is 15 residues long. V gave up 3 bases and J gave up 6 bases; unmatched junction bases: 7. CDR3 residues: CASSHIPGQGNGYTF. CDR3 DNA: TGCGCCAGCAGCCATATTCCGGGACAGGGGAATGGCTACACCTTC.

This chain joins TRBV7-8 and TRBJ2-5; tentatively, D is TRBD1 (5 bases). The J call may be wrong; the DNA end is better matched by TRBJ2-7. Germline V CDR1 and CDR2: SGHVS, FQNEAQ. The CDR3 extends over 14 amino acids. The CDR3 sequence: CASAKGTGWYEQYF. As DNA, the CDR3 is TGTGCCAGCGCCAAGGGAACAGGTTGGTACGAGCAGTACTTC.

This clone has only a few counts. CDR3 loop: CASTKDRLNTEAFF. DNA of the CDR3: TGTGCCAGCACCAAGGACAGATTGAACACTGAAGCTTTCTTT. This chain links TRBV6-5 with TRBJ1-1, with D tentatively TRBD1 (6 bases). CDR3 size: 14 residues. Trimming took 7 bases from V and 0 from J, leaving 12 bases between them. Germline V gene sequence: CDR1 MNHEY, CDR2 SVGAGI.

The chain couples TRBV30 to TRBJ1-5; weak D call: TRBD1 (6 bases). The CDR3 loop spans 14 amino acids. Per the germline V gene, CDR1 is GTSNPN and CDR2 is SVGIG (reference sequence). Trimming left V 1 base short and J 4 bases short, with 11 bases between. CDR3 region: CAWSDGQINQPQHF. The CDR3 DNA reads as TGTGCCTGGAGTGATGGACAGATTAATCAGCCCCAGCATTTT.

V and J are TRBV19 and TRBJ1-3, with 8 bases matching TRBD1. The V gene's germline CDR1 is LNHDA and CDR2 SQIVND (reference sequence). There are 16 residues in the CDR3. V trimming: 6 bases; J trimming: 0 bases; junction bases outside the gene matches: 7. In DNA, the CDR3 is TGTGCCAGTAGGCCCGGACAGGGAACCTCTGGAAACACCATATATTTT. Translating it yields CASRPGQGTSGNTIYF.

This chain links TRBV2 with TRBJ2-7, with D possibly matching TRBD1 (6 bases). The CDR3 has 14 amino acids. CDR1 SNHLY and CDR2 FYNNEI come from the germline V gene. The V end lost 8 bases, the J end lost 2 bases, and 16 bases lay between the germline ends. The CDR3 DNA sequence: TGTGCCAGCGTCACGGACAGATTTACCTACGAGCAGTACTTC. As protein: CASVTDRFTYEQYF.